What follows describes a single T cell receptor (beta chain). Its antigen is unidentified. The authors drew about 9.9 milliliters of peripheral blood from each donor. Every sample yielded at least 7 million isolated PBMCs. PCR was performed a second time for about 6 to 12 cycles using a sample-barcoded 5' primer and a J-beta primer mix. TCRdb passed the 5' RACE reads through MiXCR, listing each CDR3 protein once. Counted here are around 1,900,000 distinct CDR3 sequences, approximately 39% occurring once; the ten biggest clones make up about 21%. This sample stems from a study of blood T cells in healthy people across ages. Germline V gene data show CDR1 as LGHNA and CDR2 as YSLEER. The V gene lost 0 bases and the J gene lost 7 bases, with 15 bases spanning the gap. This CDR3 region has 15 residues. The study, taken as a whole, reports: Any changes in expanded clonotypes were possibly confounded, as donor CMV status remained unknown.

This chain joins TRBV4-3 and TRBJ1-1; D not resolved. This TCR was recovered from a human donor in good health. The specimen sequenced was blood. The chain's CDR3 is CASSQDMSRRHEAFF. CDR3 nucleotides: TGCGCCAGCAGCCAAGATATGAGCCGCAGGCATGAAGCTTTCTTT.